This T cell receptor (beta chain) came from a study of CD8 T cells in ankylosing spondylitis. V was pared by 4 bases and J by 3 bases, with 18 bases between. Germline V CDR1 and CDR2: SGHRS, YFSETQ. The CDR3 runs 16 residues. In this sample, this clonotype turned up a few times. Using its own MiXCR run on the 5' RACE reads, TCRdb lists one record per CDR3 protein. The data hold around 250,000 distinct CDR3 sequences, with 15% to 20% observed a single time. The V call is TRBV5-1, the J call TRBJ2-3, with D possibly TRBD2 on 6 matching bases. This receptor was taken from a male donor with ankylosing spondylitis or in good health (not recorded which). The sample taken for sequencing was blood, either unsorted or a sorted T cell fraction (not recorded which). CDR3 nucleotide sequence: TGCGCCAGCAGCGGGGGGAAGAGGGTTTGGACAGATACGCAGTATTTT. Residues: CASSGGKRVWTDTQYF.